This T cell receptor beta chain comes out of a study of T cells after yellow fever vaccination. Study at large: Low-cell-number fractions were prepared with SMART-Seq v4 Ultra Low Input.

Overall study results and limits: Any FACS-sorted repertoire could hold abundant clonotypes that contaminate it from the bulk population. Secondary responses were weaker yet peaked faster, day 5 versus 15.

The sample holds a few counts of this clonotype. Its specificity is not known. Between the trimmed V and J ends, which lost 5 bases and 0 bases, there was a span of 13 bases. CDR1 and CDR2 from the germline V gene are SEHNR and FQNEAQ (reference sequence). This CDR3 has 15 amino acids. Conversion of TCR transcripts into cDNA relied on 5'RACE template switching, which added a universal primer site and UMIs. TCRdb used MiXCR to reprocess the 5' RACE reads, holding one entry per CDR3 protein. Of around 250,000 distinct CDR3 sequences listed, about 7.1% are singletons. J is TRBJ1-1 and V is TRBV7-9; tentative D call: TRBD1 (5 bases). The sequence was obtained from a man aged 25-40 years who received the YFV17D yellow fever vaccine. This specimen consisted of CD4+ T cells sorted from PBMCs, obtained 15 days after the yellow fever booster vaccination. Here the CDR3 reads CASSGGRSLNTEAFF. In DNA, the CDR3 is TGTGCCAGCAGCGGGGGACGTAGCCTGAACACTGAAGCTTTCTTT.